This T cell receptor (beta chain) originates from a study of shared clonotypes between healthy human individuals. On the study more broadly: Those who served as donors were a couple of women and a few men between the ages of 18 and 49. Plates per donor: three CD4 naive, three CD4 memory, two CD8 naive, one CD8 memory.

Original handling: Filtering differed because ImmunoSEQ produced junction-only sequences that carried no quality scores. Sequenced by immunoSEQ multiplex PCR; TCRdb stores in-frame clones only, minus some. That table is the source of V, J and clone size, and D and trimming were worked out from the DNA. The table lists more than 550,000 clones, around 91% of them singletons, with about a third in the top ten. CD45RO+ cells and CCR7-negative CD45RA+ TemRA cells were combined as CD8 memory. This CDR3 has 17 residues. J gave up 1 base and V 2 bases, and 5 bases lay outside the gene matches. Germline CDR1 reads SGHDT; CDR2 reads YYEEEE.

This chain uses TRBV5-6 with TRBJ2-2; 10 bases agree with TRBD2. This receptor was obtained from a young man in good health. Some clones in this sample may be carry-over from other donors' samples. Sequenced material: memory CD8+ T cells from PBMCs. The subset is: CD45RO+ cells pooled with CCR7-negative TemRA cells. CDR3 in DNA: TGTGCCAGCAGCTTATTTCAGCGGGAGGGGAACACCGGGGAGCTGTTTTTT. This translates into CASSLFQREGNTGELFF.